Presented here are 29 T cell receptor beta chains from one specimen sequenced in a study of beta chain features in type 1 diabetes. Whole-study results and caveats: Among patients with Type 1 diabetes, TCRB CDR3s were moderately but significantly shorter in every one of the four CD4+ subsets.

Sequenced material consisted of expressed TCRB transcripts (all of the isolated RNA was reverse transcribed). Measured with immunoSEQ multiplex PCR; TCRdb has only the in-frame clones, and not every one. The data contain over 650,000 clones, roughly an eighth of them seen just once; the ten biggest clones take up 0.035% to 0.045%. These receptors have no identified antigens. The sequencing sample was made of naive CD4+ T cells from blood. These receptors all stem from a man younger than 35 with type 1 diabetes.

This clone showed up just a few times. This chain joins TRBV14 and TRBJ2-6; no clear D gene. The germline V and J ends were trimmed by 4 bases and 0 bases, with 16 bases remaining between them. The CDR3 has 18 residues. Germline V gives CDR1 SGHDN, CDR2 FVKESK. The CDR3 DNA sequence: TGTGCCAGCAGCCGCCTATATGCAGCTAGCTCTGGGGCCAACGTCCTGACTTTC. Its protein is CASSRLYAASSGANVLTF.

In this sample, this clone turned up a few times. The identical CDR3 is also encoded by other nucleotide sequences in the sample. V usage is TRBV5-1 and J usage is TRBJ2-7, with 9 bases matching TRBD1. After removal of 4 bases from V and 2 bases from J, the junction contained 4 bases not matched to a gene. Germline CDR1 reads SGHRS; CDR2 reads YFSETQ. CDR3 length equals 14 residues. CDR3 sequence reads: CASSPDRGTYEQYF. The CDR3 DNA follows: TGCGCCAGCAGCCCGGACAGGGGAACCTACGAGCAGTACTTC.

The chain uses TRBV18 and TRBJ1-1; D gene uncertain. The V and J ends lost 4 bases and 7 bases respectively, with 7 bases between them. In germline, CDR1 is KGHSH, CDR2 LQKENI. The CDR3 runs to 11 residues. CDR3: CASSRTLEAFF. CDR3 nucleotides: TGTGCCAGCTCACGTACGCTTGAAGCTTTCTTT.

This clone was seen more than once but under ten times. V gene TRBV25-1 combines with J gene TRBJ2-7; a possible D gene is TRBD1 (6 bases). Germline CDR1 is MGHDK and CDR2 is SYGVNS. The CDR3 length is 15 residues. V was clipped by 7 bases and J by 2 bases, with 18 bases between them. CDR3 protein: CASTASETGAYEQYF. In DNA, the CDR3 is TGTGCCAGCACCGCCTCCGAGACAGGAGCCTACGAGCAGTACTTC.

This clone turned up a few times. This chain links TRBV5-1 with TRBJ1-5, with TRBD1 identical over 8 bases. From germline, CDR1 is SGHRS and CDR2 YFSETQ. The CDR3 loop spans 15 amino acids. V shed 0 bases, J shed 7 bases, and the junction held 6 bases outside the gene matches. The DNA for the CDR3 is TGCGCCAGCAGCTTGGGACAGGGGCATGGACAGCCCCAGCATTTT. As protein: CASSLGQGHGQPQHF.

Here the CDR3 DNA reads TGTGCCAGCAGTGAAGAGAGGCAGTCCTATGGCTACACCTTC. It yields the protein CASSEERQSYGYTF. This chain joins TRBV6-1 and TRBJ1-2; no clear D gene. The CDR3 spans 14 residues. V was trimmed by 1 base and J by 4 bases, leaving 10 bases between them. From germline, CDR1 is MNHNS and CDR2 SASEGT.

The gene calls are TRBV6-5 and TRBJ2-4; D is perhaps TRBD1 (6 bases). V was clipped by 7 bases and J by 8 bases, with 9 bases between them. There are 11 residues in the CDR3. Germline V gives CDR1 MNHEY, CDR2 SVGAGI. CDR3 sequence: CASTGEYIQYF. The CDR3 DNA follows: TGTGCCAGCACAGGGGAATACATTCAGTACTTC.

This clone was counted only a few times. The chain couples TRBV6-6 to TRBJ1-1; no clear D gene. V was cut by 7 bases and J by 5 bases, with 20 bases left in between. Germline loops: CDR1 MNHNY, CDR2 SVGAGI (reference sequence). This CDR3 has 15 residues. In DNA form, the CDR3 reads TGTGCCAGCACCTTAACCTCGGGCCTTGAAACTGAAGCTTTCTTT. Translation: CASTLTSGLETEAFF.

This clone has more than one count but fewer than ten. The V call is TRBV7-3, the J call TRBJ2-1, with 12 bases identical to TRBD2. CDR1 and CDR2 (germline): SGHTA, FQGTGA. V lost 5 bases and J lost 8; bases outside the gene matches: 7. The CDR3 covers 15 residues. CDR3 sequence (DNA): TGTGCCAGCAGCCCTGGACTAGCGGGGTTTGATGAGCAGTTCTTC. This sequence encodes CASSPGLAGFDEQFF.

This clone was recorded a few times. J is TRBJ1-5 and V is TRBV29-1; D unclear. The CDR3 sequence is 13 residues long. The germline V and J ends were trimmed by 4 bases and 0 bases, with 7 bases remaining between them. The germline V gene has CDR1 SQVTM and CDR2 ANQGSEA. CDR3 in DNA: TGCAGCGTTGTAGCCAATAGCAATCAGCCCCAGCATTTT. This encodes CSVVANSNQPQHF.

This clone has only a few counts. V gene TRBV28 combines with J gene TRBJ2-7; TRBD1 or TRBD2 may be the D gene (5 bases each). Germline CDR1 MDHEN, CDR2 SYDVKM. Trimming removed 7 bases at V and 2 bases at J, with 15 bases between. CDR3 length: 14 amino acids. CDR3 DNA sequence: TGTGCCAGCAACGGACCCTGGGGGACCTACGAGCAGTACTTC. Translated, it gives CASNGPWGTYEQYF.

The rearrangement joins TRBV7-2 to TRBJ1-1, with a tentative D call TRBD1 (5 bases). Germline CDR1 SGHTA, CDR2 FQGNSA. CDR3 length: 16 residues. V was shortened by 6 bases and J by 2 bases, with 19 bases between the two germline ends. CDR3 nucleotides: TGTGCCAGCAGATCTGACCCCGGACAAGCTAACACTGAAGCTTTCTTT. Translating gives CASRSDPGQANTEAFF.

The chain carries TRBV9 and TRBJ2-1; TRBD2 matches at 13 bases. This CDR3 spans 16 amino acids. The V segment lost 3 bases and the J segment 4 bases; nucleotides outside the gene matches: 4. Germline V gene lookup returns CDR1 SGDLS and CDR2 YYNGEE. The DNA of the CDR3 is TGTGCCAGCAGCGCCCGACTAGCGGGGGGTTACAATGAGCAGTTCTTC. Its translation is CASSARLAGGYNEQFF.

In regard to this clone: Other DNA sequences in this sample translate to the same CDR3. The rearrangement uses TRBV30 and TRBJ1-2; D is unresolved. V was trimmed by 1 base and J by 2 bases, leaving 2 bases between them. The germline V gene encodes CDR1 GTSNPN and CDR2 SVGIG (reference sequence). This CDR3 comprises 11 residues. The CDR3 bases are TGTGCCTGGAGTGGAAACTATGGCTACACCTTC. It yields the protein CAWSGNYGYTF. Full variable domain (remainder filled in from reference TRBV30 and TRBJ1-2): SQTIHQWPATLVQPVGSPLSLECTVEGTSNPNLYWYRQAAGRGLQLLFYSVGIGQISSEVPQNLSASRPQDRQFILSSKKLLLSDSGFYLCAWSGNYGYTFGSGTRLTVV.

V and J are TRBV4-3 and TRBJ2-7, with TRBD2 matching over 11 bases. Germline V gives CDR1 LGHNA, CDR2 YSLEER. J gave up 2 bases and V 0 bases, and 12 bases lay outside the gene matches. CDR3 length equals 19 residues. Here the CDR3 DNA reads TGCGCCAGCAGCCAAGAAATCGGTAGCGGGGGGGGACCCGCCTACGAGCAGTACTTC. This sequence encodes CASSQEIGSGGGPAYEQYF.

DNA of the CDR3: TGTGCCAGCAGCTTATCCTTATACTCGGCTTTGAGCACAGATACGCAGTATTTT. Translating gives CASSLSLYSALSTDTQYF. The V call is TRBV7-2, the J call TRBJ2-3; D call uncertain. Germline-derived CDR1 and CDR2 are SGHTA and FQGNSA. The V end lost 2 bases, the J end lost 0 bases, and 18 bases lay between the germline ends. The CDR3 totals 18 residues.

This clone appeared a few times. V and J are TRBV7-2 and TRBJ2-7; 8 nucleotides agree with TRBD1. The length of the CDR3 is 15 residues. Trimming removed 5 bases from V and 2 bases from J; junction bases left unmatched: 8. Germline CDR1 is SGHTA and CDR2 is FQGNSA. CDR3 coding DNA: TGTGCCAGCAGCAGGACCGGACAGGGCGCCTACGAGCAGTACTTC. Amino acid sequence: CASSRTGQGAYEQYF.

In the case of this clone: Other DNA sequences in the same sample also yield this CDR3. V and J are TRBV5-1 and TRBJ1-1; maybe TRBD1 (5 bases). The germline V and J ends were trimmed by 4 bases and 1 base, with 11 bases remaining between them. Germline V lookup: CDR1 SGHRS, CDR2 YFSETQ. The CDR3 spans 14 residues. CDR3 amino acids: CASSPGTGNTEAFF. CDR3 bases: TGCGCCAGCAGCCCCGGGACGGGGAACACTGAAGCTTTCTTT.

The chain recombines TRBV28 with TRBJ1-6, with D perhaps matching TRBD1 (6 bases). Germline lookup yields CDR1 MDHEN and CDR2 SYDVKM. The ends were cut back, 3 bases at V and 10 bases at J, with 13 bases in the middle. There are 14 residues in the CDR3. The CDR3: CASSLAQGGSPLHF. The CDR3, as DNA: TGTGCCAGCAGTTTGGCACAGGGCGGATCACCCCTCCACTTT.

This clone was found a few times. The chain joins TRBV2 to TRBJ2-4; 8 nucleotides align to TRBD1. The germline gives CDR1 SNHLY, CDR2 FYNNEI. This CDR3 spans 14 amino acids. V dropped 8 bases and J dropped 1; count of bases not matched to a gene: 4. CDR3 residues: CASETGVAKNIQYF. Written as DNA, the CDR3 is TGTGCCAGCGAGACAGGGGTTGCCAAAAACATTCAGTACTTC.

This clone was counted a few times. The CDR3 spells CASSLYAGTGANVLTF. Written as DNA, the CDR3 is TGTGCCAGCAGTTTATATGCGGGTACCGGGGCCAACGTCCTGACTTTC. J is TRBJ2-6 and V is TRBV6-5, with D maybe TRBD2 (5 bases). This CDR3 is built from 16 residues. Germline values: CDR1 MNHEY, CDR2 SVGAGI. V dropped 4 bases and J dropped 4 bases, with 14 bases sitting between them.

The gene calls are TRBV5-5 and TRBJ1-6; D gene uncertain. Germline loops: CDR1 SGHKS, CDR2 YYEKEE (reference sequence). The CDR3 runs 13 residues. V was trimmed by 0 bases and J by 10 bases, leaving 8 bases between them. CDR3 loop: CASSLAPGSPLHF. The DNA of the CDR3 is TGTGCCAGCAGCTTGGCCCCGGGCTCACCCCTCCACTTT.

This clone showed up just a few times. The J gene is TRBJ1-1, the V gene TRBV25-1, with D hard to call. Germline-derived CDR1 and CDR2 are MGHDK and SYGVNS. The CDR3 runs to 16 residues. V lost 0 bases and J 3 bases, leaving 14 bases between the germline ends. CDR3 loop: CASSEYKSEGDTEAFF. The CDR3 DNA follows: TGTGCCAGCAGTGAATACAAGTCGGAGGGTGACACTGAAGCTTTCTTT.

This clone was picked up a small number of times. The gene calls are TRBV28 and TRBJ1-2; D is unresolved. This CDR3 is built from 12 residues. Per the germline V gene, CDR1 is MDHEN and CDR2 is SYDVKM. Trimming took 7 bases from V and 4 from J, leaving 10 bases between them. CDR3 sequence (DNA): TGTGCCAGCACCTCCAGGCGCTATGGCTACACCTTC. Its translation is CASTSRRYGYTF.

V usage is TRBV5-4 and J usage is TRBJ2-2; TRBD2 matches at 13 bases. Per the germline V gene, CDR1 is SGHNT and CDR2 is YYREEE (reference sequence). J lost 5 bases, V lost 4 bases, and 11 bases had no gene match. This CDR3 has 18 amino acids. CDR3 nucleotide sequence: TGTGCCAGCAGCATACCAAGTGGACTAGCGGGGGTTACCGGGGAGCTGTTTTTT. Protein product: CASSIPSGLAGVTGELFF.

This clone was found a few times. The chain uses TRBV7-9 and TRBJ1-6; no definite D call. Germline lookup yields CDR1 SEHNR and CDR2 FQNEAQ (reference sequence). V was clipped by 0 bases and J by 10 bases, with 16 bases between them. This CDR3 contains 16 residues. For the CDR3, the DNA is TGTGCCAGCAGCTTAGCGGGAGCCCCCGATAGGTCACCCCTCCACTTT. Translated, it gives CASSLAGAPDRSPLHF.

The genes are TRBV29-1 and TRBJ1-1; TRBD1 matches 8 bases. The length of the CDR3 is 13 residues. V lost 6 bases to trimming and J lost 6 bases; unmatched junction nucleotides: 9. Germline-derived CDR1 and CDR2 are SQVTM and ANQGSEA. The chain's CDR3 is CSVNRGNVPEAFF. The CDR3 DNA sequence: TGCAGCGTCAACAGGGGGAATGTACCTGAAGCTTTCTTT.

CDR3 sequence: CASSFRRRSGELFF. The CDR3 region has the DNA TGTGCCAGCAGTTTCCGGCGGCGTTCCGGGGAGCTGTTTTTT. The chain employs TRBV28 and TRBJ2-2; D is unclear. The CDR3 totals 14 residues. The germline V gene encodes CDR1 MDHEN and CDR2 SYDVKM. V lost 3 bases, J lost 6 bases, and 11 bases lay in between.

This sequence joins TRBV13 and TRBJ2-1; maybe TRBD1 (6 bases). The V end was cut by 5 bases, the J end by 7 bases, with 33 bases between. The CDR3 totals 20 residues. Germline assignment: CDR1 PRHDT and CDR2 FYEKMQ (reference sequence). The CDR3 protein is CASSPGSHLRDKGTTNEQFF. As DNA, the CDR3 is TGTGCCAGCAGCCCGGGCTCCCACCTCCGGGACAAAGGGACCACTAATGAGCAGTTCTTC.